This T cell receptor (beta chain) originates from a study of T cells in Graves' hyperthyroidism and ophthalmopathy. The CDR3 sequence is 12 residues long. Germline V gene lookup returns CDR1 SQVTM and CDR2 ANQGSEA. TCR beta CDR3 sequences were amplified from RNA transcripts. The primer set for the first-round RT-PCR of the TCR CDR3 was HTBI. MiXCR was run by TCRdb on the multiplex PCR reads, yielding one entry per CDR3 protein. In the table there are around 540,000 distinct CDR3 sequences, about 16% of which are singletons. This clonotype occurred many times. One junction end does not reproduce the germline sequence, and a read error may be involved.

The sequence was obtained from a woman aged 25 to 39 with Graves' ophthalmopathy. Sequences were obtained from blood. J is TRBJ1-1 and V is TRBV29-1; D call uncertain. Here the CDR3 reads CRVEAGFTEAFF. The CDR3 DNA sequence: TGCAGAGTTGAGGCGGGGTTCACTGAAGCTTTCTTT.